The clone carrying this T cell receptor beta chain was seen at least ten times. Its antigen is still unknown. Using its own MiXCR run on the 5' RACE reads, TCRdb lists one record per CDR3 protein. The repertoire consists of around 130,000 distinct CDR3 sequences, with roughly 6.2% occurring once and the leading ten covering over 2%. This sample is drawn from a study of T-cell memory formation after mild COVID-19. Whole-study findings and limits: Whereas later expanders leaned CD4+, clones contracting day 15 to 85 showed a balanced CD4/CD8 makeup.

Sequenced: PBMCs or a T cell subset sorted from them (not recorded which). The receptor was derived from an adult woman who had mild COVID-19 (a few samples of this study predate the infection). Cell type and time point are not known.

CDR3 protein: CSVSLYSARANVLTF. Written as DNA, the CDR3 is TGCAGCGTCAGCCTATACAGCGCCAGGGCCAACGTCCTGACTTTC. The gene calls are TRBV29-1 and TRBJ2-6; D call uncertain. Trimming left V 6 bases short and J 5 bases short, with 17 bases between. Germline CDR1 and CDR2: SQVTM and ANQGSEA. The length of the CDR3 is 15 residues.